The clone carrying this T cell receptor (beta chain) was counted ten times or more. The data stem from a study of CD8 T cells in ankylosing spondylitis. CDR3 length equals 17 residues. Germline trimming cut 6 bases from V and 5 bases from J; bases unmatched to any gene: 10. Per germline, CDR1 MDHEN and CDR2 SYDVKM. MiXCR was run by TCRdb on the 5' RACE reads, yielding one entry per CDR3 protein. The data show roughly 150,000 distinct CDR3 sequences, 25% to 35% seen once. The sequence was collected from a male donor with ankylosing spondylitis. The specimen sequenced was synovial fluid, either unsorted or a sorted T cell fraction (not recorded which). The chain employs TRBV28 and TRBJ2-5, with 15 bases matching TRBD2. The CDR3 DNA is TGTGCCAGCAGCCCCCGGTTGGGACTAGCGGGAGGTGAGACCCAGTACTTC. Its translation: CASSPRLGLAGGETQYF.